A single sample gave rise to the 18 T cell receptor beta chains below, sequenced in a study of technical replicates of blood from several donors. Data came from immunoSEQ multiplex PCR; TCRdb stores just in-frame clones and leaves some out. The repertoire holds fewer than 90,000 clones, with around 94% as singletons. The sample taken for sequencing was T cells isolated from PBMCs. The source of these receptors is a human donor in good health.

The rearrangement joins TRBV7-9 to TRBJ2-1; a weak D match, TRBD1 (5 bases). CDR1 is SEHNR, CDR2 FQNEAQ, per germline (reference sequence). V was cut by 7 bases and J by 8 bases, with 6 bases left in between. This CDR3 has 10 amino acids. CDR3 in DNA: TGTGCCAGCATCAGGGATGAGCAGTTCTTC. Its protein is CASIRDEQFF.

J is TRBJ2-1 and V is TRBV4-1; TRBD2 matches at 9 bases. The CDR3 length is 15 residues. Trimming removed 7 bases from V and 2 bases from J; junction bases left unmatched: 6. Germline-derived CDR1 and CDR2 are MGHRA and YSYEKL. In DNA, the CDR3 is TGCGCCAGCACCATCCTAGCGGGAACCTACAATGAGCAGTTCTTC. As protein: CASTILAGTYNEQFF.

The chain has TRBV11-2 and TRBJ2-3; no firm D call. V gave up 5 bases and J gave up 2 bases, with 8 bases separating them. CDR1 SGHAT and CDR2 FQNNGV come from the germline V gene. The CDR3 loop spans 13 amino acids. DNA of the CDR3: TGTGCCAGCAGCCTAAGATACACAGATACGCAGTATTTT. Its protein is CASSLRYTDTQYF.

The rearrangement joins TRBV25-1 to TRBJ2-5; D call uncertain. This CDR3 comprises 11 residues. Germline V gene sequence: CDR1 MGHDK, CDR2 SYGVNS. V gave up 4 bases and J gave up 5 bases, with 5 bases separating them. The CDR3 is CASSVQETQYF. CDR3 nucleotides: TGTGCCAGCAGTGTTCAGGAGACCCAGTACTTC.

CDR3 protein: CASSPYRVLASYEQYF. The CDR3, as DNA: TGTGCCAGCAGCCCATACCGGGTCTTGGCCTCCTACGAGCAGTACTTC. The chain uses TRBV14 and TRBJ2-7, with D hard to call. V was clipped by 4 bases and J by 0 bases, with 16 bases between them. The CDR3 sequence is 16 residues long. Germline lookup yields CDR1 SGHDN and CDR2 FVKESK.

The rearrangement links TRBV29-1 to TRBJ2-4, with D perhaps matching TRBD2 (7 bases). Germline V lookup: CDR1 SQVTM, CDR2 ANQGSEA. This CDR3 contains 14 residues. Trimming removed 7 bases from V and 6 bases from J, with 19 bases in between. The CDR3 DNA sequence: TGCAGCGCCCGAAAGGGGGGGCTCGGAAACATTCAGTACTTC. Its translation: CSARKGGLGNIQYF.

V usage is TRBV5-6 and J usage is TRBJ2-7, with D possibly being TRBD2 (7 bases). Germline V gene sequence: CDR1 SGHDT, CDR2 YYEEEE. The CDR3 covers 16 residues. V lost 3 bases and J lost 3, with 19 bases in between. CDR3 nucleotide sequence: TGTGCCAGCAGCTCGGGGGAGGGGGTTTTCCTCTACGAGCAGTACTTC. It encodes CASSSGEGVFLYEQYF. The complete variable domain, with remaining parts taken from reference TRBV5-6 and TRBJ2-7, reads DAGVTQSPTHLIKTRGQQVTLRCSPKSGHDTVSWYQQALGQGPQFIFQYYEEEERQRGNFPDRFSGHQFPNYSSELNVNALLLGDSALYLCASSSGEGVFLYEQYFGPGTRLTVT.

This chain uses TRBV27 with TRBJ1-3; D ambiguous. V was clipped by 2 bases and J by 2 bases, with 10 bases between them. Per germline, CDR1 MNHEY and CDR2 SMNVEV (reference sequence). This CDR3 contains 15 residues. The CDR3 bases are TGTGCCAGCAGTTTAACCCGACAACCTGGAAACACCATATATTTT. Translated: CASSLTRQPGNTIYF.

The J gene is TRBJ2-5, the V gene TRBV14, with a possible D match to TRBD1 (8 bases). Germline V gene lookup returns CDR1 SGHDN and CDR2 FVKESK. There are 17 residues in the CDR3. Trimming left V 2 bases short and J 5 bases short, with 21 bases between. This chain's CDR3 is CASSQWTLGQGGETQYF. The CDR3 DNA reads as TGTGCCAGCAGCCAATGGACATTAGGACAGGGAGGGGAGACCCAGTACTTC.

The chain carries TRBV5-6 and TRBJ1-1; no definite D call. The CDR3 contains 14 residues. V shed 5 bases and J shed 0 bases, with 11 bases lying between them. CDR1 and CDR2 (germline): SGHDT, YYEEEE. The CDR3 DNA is TGTGCCAGCAGTCTAGCGAGAGTGAACACTGAAGCTTTCTTT. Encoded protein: CASSLARVNTEAFF.

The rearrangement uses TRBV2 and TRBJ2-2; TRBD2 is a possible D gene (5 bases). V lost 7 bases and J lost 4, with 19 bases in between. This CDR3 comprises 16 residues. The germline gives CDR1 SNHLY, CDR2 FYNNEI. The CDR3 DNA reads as TGTGCCAGCAACCCCTCAAGTAAGGGAGCCACCGGGGAGCTGTTTTTT. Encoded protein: CASNPSSKGATGELFF.

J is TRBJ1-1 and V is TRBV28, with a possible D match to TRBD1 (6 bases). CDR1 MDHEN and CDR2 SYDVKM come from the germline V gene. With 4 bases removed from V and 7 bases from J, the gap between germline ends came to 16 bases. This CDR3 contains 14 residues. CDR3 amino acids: CASSSGTRTVEAFF. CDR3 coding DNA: TGTGCCAGCAGTTCAGGGACACGGACCGTTGAAGCTTTCTTT.

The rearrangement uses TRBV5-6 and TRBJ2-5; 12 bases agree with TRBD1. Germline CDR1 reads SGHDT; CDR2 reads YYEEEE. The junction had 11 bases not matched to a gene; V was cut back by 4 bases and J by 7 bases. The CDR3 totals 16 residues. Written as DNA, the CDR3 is TGTGCCAGCAGCCCGGGGACAGGGGGCTCAATCGGGACCCAGTACTTC. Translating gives CASSPGTGGSIGTQYF.

The CDR3 sequence is CASSVDGSRQLGNTIYF. In DNA form, the CDR3 reads TGTGCCAGCAGCGTAGACGGTAGTAGACAGCTTGGAAACACCATATATTTT. The genes are TRBV9 and TRBJ1-3; the D gene is possibly TRBD1 (5 bases). V shed 0 bases and J shed 3 bases, with 16 bases lying between them. CDR3 length: 17 residues. Germline V gene sequence: CDR1 SGDLS, CDR2 YYNGEE.

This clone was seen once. The CDR3: CASSLRRELYEQYF. The CDR3, as DNA: TGTGCCAGCAGCTTACGACGGGAGCTCTACGAGCAGTACTTC. The V and J genes are TRBV13 and TRBJ2-7, with D perhaps TRBD2 (6 bases). Trimming left V 2 bases short and J 3 bases short, with 11 bases between. CDR3 length: 14 amino acids. Germline V gene lookup returns CDR1 PRHDT and CDR2 FYEKMQ (reference sequence).

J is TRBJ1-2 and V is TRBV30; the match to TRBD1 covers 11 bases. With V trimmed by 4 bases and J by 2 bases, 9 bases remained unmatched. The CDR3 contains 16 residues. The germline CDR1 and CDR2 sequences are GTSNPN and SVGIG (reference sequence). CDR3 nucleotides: TGTGCCTGGACCGGGACAGGGGGTATGGGGAACTATGGCTACACCTTC. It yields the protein CAWTGTGGMGNYGYTF.

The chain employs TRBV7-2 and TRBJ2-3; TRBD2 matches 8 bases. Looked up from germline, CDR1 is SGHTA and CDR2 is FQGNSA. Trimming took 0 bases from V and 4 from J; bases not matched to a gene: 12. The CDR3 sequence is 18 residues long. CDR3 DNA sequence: TGTGCCAGCAGCTTAGCGCAGGAGCGGGAGTTTGGGCCAGATACGCAGTATTTT. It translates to CASSLAQEREFGPDTQYF.

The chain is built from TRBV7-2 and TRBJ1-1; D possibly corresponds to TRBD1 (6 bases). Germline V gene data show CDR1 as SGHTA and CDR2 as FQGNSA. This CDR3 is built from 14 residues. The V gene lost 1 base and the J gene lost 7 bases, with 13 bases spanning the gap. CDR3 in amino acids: CASSLGNRVIEAFF. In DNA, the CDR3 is TGTGCCAGCAGCTTAGGGAACAGGGTTATTGAAGCTTTCTTT.